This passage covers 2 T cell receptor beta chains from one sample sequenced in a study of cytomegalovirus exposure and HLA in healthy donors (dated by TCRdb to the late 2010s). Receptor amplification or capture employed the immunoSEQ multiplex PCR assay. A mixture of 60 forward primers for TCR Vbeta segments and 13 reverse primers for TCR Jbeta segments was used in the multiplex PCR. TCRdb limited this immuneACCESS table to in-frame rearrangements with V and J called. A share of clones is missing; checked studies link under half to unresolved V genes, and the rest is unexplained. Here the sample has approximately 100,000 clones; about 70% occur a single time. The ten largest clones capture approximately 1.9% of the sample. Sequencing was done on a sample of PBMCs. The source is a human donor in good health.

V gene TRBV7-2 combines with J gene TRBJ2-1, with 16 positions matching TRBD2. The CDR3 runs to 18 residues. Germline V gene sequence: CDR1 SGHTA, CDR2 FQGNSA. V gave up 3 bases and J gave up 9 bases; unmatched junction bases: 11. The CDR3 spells CASSFEGLAGGRTSEQFF. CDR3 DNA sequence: TGTGCCAGCAGCTTCGAGGGACTAGCGGGAGGGAGGACATCTGAGCAGTTCTTC.

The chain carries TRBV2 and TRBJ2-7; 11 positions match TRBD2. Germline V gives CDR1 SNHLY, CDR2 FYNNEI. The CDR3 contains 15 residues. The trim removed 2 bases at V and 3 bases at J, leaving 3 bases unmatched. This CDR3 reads CASSERLAGGYEQYF. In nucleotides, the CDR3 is TGTGCCAGCAGTGAACGGCTAGCGGGGGGCTACGAGCAGTACTTC.